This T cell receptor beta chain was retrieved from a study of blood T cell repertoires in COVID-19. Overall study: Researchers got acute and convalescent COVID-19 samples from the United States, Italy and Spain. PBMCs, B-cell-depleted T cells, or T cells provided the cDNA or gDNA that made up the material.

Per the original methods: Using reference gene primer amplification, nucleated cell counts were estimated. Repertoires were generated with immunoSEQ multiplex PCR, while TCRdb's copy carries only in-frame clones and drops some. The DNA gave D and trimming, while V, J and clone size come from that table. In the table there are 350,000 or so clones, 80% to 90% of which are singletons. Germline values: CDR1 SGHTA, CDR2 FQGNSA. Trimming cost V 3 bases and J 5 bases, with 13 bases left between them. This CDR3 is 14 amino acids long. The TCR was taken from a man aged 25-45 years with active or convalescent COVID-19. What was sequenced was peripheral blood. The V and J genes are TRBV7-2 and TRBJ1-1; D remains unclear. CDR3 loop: CASSFLTSRTEAFF. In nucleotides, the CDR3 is TGTGCCAGCAGCTTCCTAACCTCGAGGACTGAAGCTTTCTTT.